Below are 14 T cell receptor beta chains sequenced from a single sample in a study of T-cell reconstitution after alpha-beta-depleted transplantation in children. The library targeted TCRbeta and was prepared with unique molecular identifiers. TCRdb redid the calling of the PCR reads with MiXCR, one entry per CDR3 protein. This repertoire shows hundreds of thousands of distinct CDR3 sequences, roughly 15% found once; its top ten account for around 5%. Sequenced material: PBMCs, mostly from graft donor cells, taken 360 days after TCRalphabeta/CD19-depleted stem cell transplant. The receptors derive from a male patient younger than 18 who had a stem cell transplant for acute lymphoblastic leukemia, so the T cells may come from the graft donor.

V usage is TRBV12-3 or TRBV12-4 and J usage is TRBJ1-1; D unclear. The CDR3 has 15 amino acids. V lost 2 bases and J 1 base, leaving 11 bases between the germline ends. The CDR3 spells CASSLSPWGNTEAFF. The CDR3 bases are TGTGCCAGCAGTTTAAGTCCTTGGGGGAACACTGAAGCTTTCTTT.

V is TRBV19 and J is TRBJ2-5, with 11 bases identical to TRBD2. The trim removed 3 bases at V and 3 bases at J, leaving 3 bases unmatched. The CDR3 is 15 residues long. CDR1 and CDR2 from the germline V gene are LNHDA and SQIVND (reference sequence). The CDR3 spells CASSILAGGEETQYF. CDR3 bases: TGTGCCAGTAGTATCTTAGCGGGAGGGGAAGAGACCCAGTACTTC.

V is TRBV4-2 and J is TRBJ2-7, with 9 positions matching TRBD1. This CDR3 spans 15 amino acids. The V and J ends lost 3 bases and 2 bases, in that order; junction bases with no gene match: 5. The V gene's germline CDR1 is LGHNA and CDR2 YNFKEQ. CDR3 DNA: TGTGCCAGCAGCCACTCCGGGACAGGGACCTACGAGCAGTACTTC. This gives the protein CASSHSGTGTYEQYF.

The CDR3 loop reads CASSITGNTGELFF. As DNA, the CDR3 is TGTGCCAGTAGTATAACAGGGAACACCGGGGAGCTGTTTTTT. The chain uses TRBV19 and TRBJ2-2; the D gene is possibly TRBD1 (5 bases). The CDR3 extends over 14 amino acids. Trimming took 2 bases from V and 1 from J, leaving 5 bases between them. Per germline, CDR1 LNHDA and CDR2 SQIVND (reference sequence). The complete variable domain, with remaining parts taken from reference TRBV19 and TRBJ2-2, reads DGGITQSPKYLFRKEGQNVTLSCEQNLNHDAMYWYRQDPGQGLRLIYYSQIVNDFQKGDIAEGYSVSREKKESFPLTVTSAQKNPTAFYLCASSITGNTGELFFGEGSRLTVL.

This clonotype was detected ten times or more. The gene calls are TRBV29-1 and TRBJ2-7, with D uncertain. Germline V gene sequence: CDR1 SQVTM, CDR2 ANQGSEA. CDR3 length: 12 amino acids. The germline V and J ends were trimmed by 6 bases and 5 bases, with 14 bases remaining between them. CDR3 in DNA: TGCAGCGTCACCCAAGGGTTGAACGAGCAGTACTTC. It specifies CSVTQGLNEQYF.

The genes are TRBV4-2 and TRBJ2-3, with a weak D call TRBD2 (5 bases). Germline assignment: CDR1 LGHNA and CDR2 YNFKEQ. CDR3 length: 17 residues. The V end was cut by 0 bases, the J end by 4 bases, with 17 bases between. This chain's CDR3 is CASSQDQGSWVSDTQYF. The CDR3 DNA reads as TGTGCCAGCAGCCAAGATCAAGGGAGTTGGGTGTCAGATACGCAGTATTTT.

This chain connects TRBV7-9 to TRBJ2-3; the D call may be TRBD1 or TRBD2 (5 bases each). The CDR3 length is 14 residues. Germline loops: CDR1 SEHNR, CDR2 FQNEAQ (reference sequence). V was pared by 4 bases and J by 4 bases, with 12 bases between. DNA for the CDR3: TGTGCCAGCAGCTCGACCGGGGACGCAGATACGCAGTATTTT. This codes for CASSSTGDADTQYF.

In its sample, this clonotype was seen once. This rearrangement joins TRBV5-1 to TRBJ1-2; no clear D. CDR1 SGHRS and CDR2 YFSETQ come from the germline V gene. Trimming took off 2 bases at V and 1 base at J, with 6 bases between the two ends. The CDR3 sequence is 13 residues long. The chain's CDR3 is CASSFVVNYGYTF. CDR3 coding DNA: TGCGCCAGCAGCTTCGTAGTTAACTATGGCTACACCTTC.

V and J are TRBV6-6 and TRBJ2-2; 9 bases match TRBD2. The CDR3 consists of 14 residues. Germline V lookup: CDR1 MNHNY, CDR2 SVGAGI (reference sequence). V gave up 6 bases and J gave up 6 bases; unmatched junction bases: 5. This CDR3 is CASSPGGRAGELFF. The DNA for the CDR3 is TGTGCCAGCAGCCCCGGCGGGAGGGCCGGGGAGCTGTTTTTT.

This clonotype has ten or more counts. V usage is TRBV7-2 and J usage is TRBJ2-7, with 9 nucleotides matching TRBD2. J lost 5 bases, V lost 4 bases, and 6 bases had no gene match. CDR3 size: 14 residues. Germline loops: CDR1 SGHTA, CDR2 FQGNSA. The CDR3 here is CASSYSGSGNEQYF. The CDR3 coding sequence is TGTGCCAGCAGCTATAGCGGGAGCGGAAACGAGCAGTACTTC.

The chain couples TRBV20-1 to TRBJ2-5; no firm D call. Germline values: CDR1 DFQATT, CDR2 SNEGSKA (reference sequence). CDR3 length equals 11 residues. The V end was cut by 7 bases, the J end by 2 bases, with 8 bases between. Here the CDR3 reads CSDVGQETQYF. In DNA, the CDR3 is TGCAGTGACGTAGGGCAAGAGACCCAGTACTTC.

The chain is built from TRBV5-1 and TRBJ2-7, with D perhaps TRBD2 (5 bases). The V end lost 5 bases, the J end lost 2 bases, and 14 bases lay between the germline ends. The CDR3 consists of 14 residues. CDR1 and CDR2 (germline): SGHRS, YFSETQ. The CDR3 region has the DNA TGCGCCAGCAGTCCCGGGAACAGAGCCTACGAGCAGTACTTC. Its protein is CASSPGNRAYEQYF.

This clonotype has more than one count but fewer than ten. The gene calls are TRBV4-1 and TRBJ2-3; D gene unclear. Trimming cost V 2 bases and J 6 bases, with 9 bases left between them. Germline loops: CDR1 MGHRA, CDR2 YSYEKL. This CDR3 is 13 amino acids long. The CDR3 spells CASSQSPADTQYF. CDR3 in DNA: TGCGCCAGCAGCCAAAGTCCGGCGGATACGCAGTATTTT.

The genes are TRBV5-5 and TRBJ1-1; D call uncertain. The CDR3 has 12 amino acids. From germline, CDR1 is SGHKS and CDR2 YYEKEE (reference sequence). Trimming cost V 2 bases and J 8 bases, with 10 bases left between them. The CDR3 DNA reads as TGTGCCAGCAGCTTTAGACCAGACGAAGCTTTCTTT. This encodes CASSFRPDEAFF.